This T cell receptor (beta chain) was found in a study of cytomegalovirus exposure and HLA in healthy donors. This clone has more than one count but fewer than ten. Its antigen is undetermined. The CDR3 runs 12 residues. The germline gives CDR1 KGHSH, CDR2 LQKENI. V was cut by 3 bases and J by 6 bases, with 8 bases left in between. Findings and limits, study-wide: Within a later analysis, the majority of CMV-associated TCR beta chains appeared HLA-restricted.

Primers included in the PCR were 60 Vbeta and 13 Jbeta primers. Generated by immunoSEQ multiplex PCR, the TCRdb table keeps only in-frame clones and is missing some. The sample consists of roughly 120,000 clones, about 80% of them appearing once. The chain employs TRBV18 and TRBJ1-2; D is undetermined. Sequences were obtained from PBMCs. This TCR came from a woman aged 25-40 years in good health and CMV-seropositive. CDR3 sequence reads: CASSPRADGYTF. The CDR3 bases are TGTGCCAGCTCACCGAGGGCGGATGGCTACACCTTC.